The source of this T cell receptor (beta chain) is a study of blood T cell dynamics during melanoma immunotherapy. CDR1 and CDR2 from the germline V gene are LNHDA and SQIVND (reference sequence). The CDR3 totals 13 residues. Trimming cost V 5 bases and J 8 bases, with 15 bases left between them. The time point was: week 3, after first cycle of checkpoint inhibitor. DNA loading was fixed at approximately 0.35 ug for all bulk PBMC samples. The method was immunoSEQ multiplex PCR; TCRdb's version includes in-frame clones alone and lacks a portion of them. The table records 11,000 to 15,000 clones, just over 85% of them present only once.

The starting material was blood, obtained from a patient treated with checkpoint blockade. The rearrangement joins TRBV19 to TRBJ1-2; D uncertain. The TCR comes from a human donor with melanoma. CDR3 sequence (DNA): TGTGCCAGTAGTCCCCGCGTAGGGAAGGGCTACACCTTC. This sequence encodes CASSPRVGKGYTF. Full variable domain (outside the CDR3, taken from reference TRBV19 and TRBJ1-2): DGGITQSPKYLFRKEGQNVTLSCEQNLNHDAMYWYRQDPGQGLRLIYYSQIVNDFQKGDIAEGYSVSREKKESFPLTVTSAQKNPTAFYLCASSPRVGKGYTFGSGTRLTVV.